Given below is one T cell receptor (beta chain) in context. Antigen: not known. Assay used: immunoSEQ multiplex PCR; TCRdb lists only in-frame clones, some missing. The sample lists some 30,000 clones; roughly four fifths were seen once. The source of the sample is a study of T cells in narcolepsy. Per the germline V gene, CDR1 is SGHRS and CDR2 is YFSETQ. V was cut by 3 bases and J by 2 bases, with 11 bases left in between. The CDR3 runs 14 residues. Study-level results: Same-patient CSF and blood CD4+ T cell clonotypes included HCRT-specific and TRIB2-specific autoreactive ones. No autoreactive T cell clone sequences appeared in some memory CD4+ repertoires.

The sample comprised memory (CD45RA-) CD4+ T cells from blood. The receptor's source is a human donor in good health. This chain links TRBV5-1 with TRBJ2-5; possibly TRBD1 for D (6 bases). CDR3 region: CASSYGTKQETQYF. The CDR3 coding sequence is TGCGCCAGCAGCTACGGGACAAAGCAAGAGACCCAGTACTTC.